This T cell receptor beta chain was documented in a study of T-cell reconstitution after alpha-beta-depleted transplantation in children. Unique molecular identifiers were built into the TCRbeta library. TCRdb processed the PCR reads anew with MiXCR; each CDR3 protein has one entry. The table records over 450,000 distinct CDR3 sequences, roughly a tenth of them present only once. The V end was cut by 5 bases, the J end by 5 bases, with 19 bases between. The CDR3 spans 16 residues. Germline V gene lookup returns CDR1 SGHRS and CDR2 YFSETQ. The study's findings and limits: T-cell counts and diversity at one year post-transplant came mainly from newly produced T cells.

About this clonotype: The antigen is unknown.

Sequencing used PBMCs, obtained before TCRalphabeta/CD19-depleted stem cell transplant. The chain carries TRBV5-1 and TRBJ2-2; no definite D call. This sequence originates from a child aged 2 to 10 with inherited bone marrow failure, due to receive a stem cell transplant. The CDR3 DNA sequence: TGCGCCAGCAGTGTGTACCCGAACGGTGGGACCGGGGAGCTGTTTTTT. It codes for CASSVYPNGGTGELFF. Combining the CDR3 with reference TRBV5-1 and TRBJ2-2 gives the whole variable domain KAGVTQTPRYLIKTRGQQVTLSCSPISGHRSVSWYQQTPGQGLQFLFEYFSETQRNKGNFPGRFSGRQFSNSRSEMNVSTLELGDSALYLCASSVYPNGGTGELFFGEGSRLTVL.